This TCR beta chain came from a study of blood T cell repertoires in COVID-19. On the study more broadly: Italy, Spain and the United States were the sources of the convalescent and acute COVID-19 samples. T cells, B-cell-depleted T cells, or PBMCs supplied cDNA or gDNA.

As handled by the study authors: The authors estimated nucleated cell counts from reference gene primer amplification. Produced via immunoSEQ multiplex PCR; TCRdb's table is partial and in-frame only. Clonal size and the V and J genes are those of that table, whereas D and trimming came from the DNA. The sample comprises about 110,000 clones, 76% of which are singletons, and about 3.8% rests with the top ten. Trimming removed 1 base from V and 3 bases from J, with 16 bases in between. Germline V gives CDR1 LGHNA, CDR2 YSLEER. The CDR3 length is 17 residues. The V call is TRBV4-3, the J call TRBJ1-3, with a tentative D call TRBD1 (6 bases). Input material: peripheral blood. The receptor was isolated from a woman of 80 years or more with acute or convalescent COVID-19. CDR3 protein: CASSQGVGGGGGNTIYF. DNA for the CDR3: TGCGCCAGCAGCCAAGGAGTCGGGGGCGGGGGTGGAAACACCATATATTTT.